The 24 T cell receptor beta chains below all came from one sample that was sequenced in a study of blood T cell repertoires in COVID-19. Assay: immunoSEQ multiplex PCR; the TCRdb copy retains only in-frame clones and omits some. This sample has roughly 320,000 clones, with over 75% found just once. Sequencing was performed on peripheral blood. These receptors were taken from a human donor in a cohort sampled during active COVID-19.

The chain couples TRBV7-8 to TRBJ1-6; 8 bases align to TRBD1. This CDR3 is built from 13 residues. Germline CDR1 SGHVS, CDR2 FQNEAQ. The trim removed 4 bases at V and 8 bases at J, leaving 1 base unmatched. The CDR3 region is CASSSGGYSPLHF. The DNA for the CDR3 is TGTGCCAGCAGCTCAGGGGGCTATTCACCCCTCCACTTT.

The chain couples TRBV7-3 to TRBJ2-3; 10 nucleotides match TRBD2. The trim removed 4 bases at V and 1 base at J, leaving 5 bases unmatched. The CDR3 extends over 16 amino acids. Germline lookup yields CDR1 SGHTA and CDR2 FQGTGA. In DNA, the CDR3 is TGTGCCAGCAGCTCCCCTACTAGCGGGGGCACAGATACGCAGTATTTT. Its protein is CASSSPTSGGTDTQYF.

This sequence joins TRBV21-1 and TRBJ2-7; TRBD2 reflects the table's D call only, with no check against the DNA. TRBV21-1 is a pseudogene locus. The CDR3 has 15 amino acids. The CDR3 region has the DNA TGTGCCAGCAGCAAAGAGAGGCCCAGCTCCTACGAGCAGTACTTC. Its protein is CASSKERPSSYEQYF.

J is TRBJ1-2 and V is TRBV30; 7 nucleotides line up with TRBD1. V lost 2 bases to trimming and J lost 4 bases; unmatched junction nucleotides: 10. Germline V lookup: CDR1 GTSNPN, CDR2 SVGIG (reference sequence). The CDR3 has 15 amino acids. The DNA of the CDR3 is TGTGCCTGGAGTCCCCCAGGGACAGTTTTCTATGGCTACACCTTC. It specifies CAWSPPGTVFYGYTF.

V and J are TRBV7-3 and TRBJ1-1; 7 nucleotides match TRBD1. V was clipped by 1 base and J by 5 bases; unmatched bases: 10. The length of the CDR3 is 16 residues. Germline V gives CDR1 SGHTA, CDR2 FQGTGA. CDR3 sequence: CASSLSGQVLWTEAFF. In DNA, the CDR3 is TGTGCCAGCAGCTTAAGTGGACAGGTTCTTTGGACTGAAGCTTTCTTT. Supplemented by reference TRBV7-3 and TRBJ1-1, the full variable domain reads GAGVSQTPSNKVTEKGKYVELRCDPISGHTALYWYRQSLGQGPEFLIYFQGTGAADDSGLPNDRFFAVRPEGSVSTLKIQRTERGDSAVYLCASSLSGQVLWTEAFFGQGTRLTVV.

Only a few counts were recorded for this clone. The rearrangement uses TRBV19 and TRBJ1-5; D is undetermined. The length of the CDR3 is 17 residues. Between the trimmed V and J ends, which lost 4 bases and 2 bases, there was a span of 18 bases. Germline V gene data show CDR1 as LNHDA and CDR2 as SQIVND (reference sequence). CDR3 sequence: CASSRGSPPSGNQPQHF. The CDR3 DNA is TGTGCCAGTAGTAGAGGGTCCCCTCCGTCGGGCAATCAGCCCCAGCATTTT.

The sample holds one count of this clone. This chain links TRBV24-1 with TRBJ1-2, with a tentative D call TRBD1 (5 bases). The CDR3 runs to 17 residues. CDR1 KGHDR and CDR2 SFDVKD come from the germline V gene. Trimming removed 0 bases at V and 5 bases at J, with 18 bases between. The CDR3 nucleotides are TGTGCCACCAGTGATTTGGGGGGGTTGGGGGAGAGGTATGGCTACACCTTC. Translation gives CATSDLGGLGERYGYTF.

On this clone: This CDR3 is also generated by other DNA sequences in the sample. The rearrangement uses TRBV6-5 and TRBJ1-2, with D possibly matching TRBD1 (6 bases). The CDR3 is 13 amino acids. Per germline, CDR1 MNHEY and CDR2 SVGAGI. The ends were cut back, 5 bases at V and 4 bases at J, with 11 bases in the middle. The CDR3 reads CASSPGQSYGYTF. The CDR3 coding sequence is TGTGCCAGCAGTCCCGGACAGAGCTATGGCTACACCTTC.

Regarding this clone: Other DNA sequences in the same sample also yield this CDR3. The V call is TRBV18, the J call TRBJ1-5; TRBD1 is a possible D gene (6 bases). V lost 6 bases and J 1 base, leaving 13 bases between the germline ends. Per germline, CDR1 KGHSH and CDR2 LQKENI. The CDR3 consists of 15 residues. CDR3 in DNA: TGTGCCAGCTCCCGAACTGACAGGAGCAATCAGCCCCAGCATTTT. This codes for CASSRTDRSNQPQHF. Filled out from reference TRBV18 and TRBJ1-5, the complete variable domain reads NAGVMQNPRHLVRRRGQEARLRCSPMKGHSHVYWYRQLPEEGLKFMVYLQKENIIDESGMPKERFSAEFPKEGPSILRIQQVVRGDSAAYFCASSRTDRSNQPQHFGDGTRLSIL.

The sample holds a few counts of this clone. This chain uses TRBV15 with TRBJ1-5; the D gene is possibly TRBD1 (5 bases). V shed 0 bases and J shed 5 bases, with 8 bases lying between them. The germline V gene has CDR1 LNHNV and CDR2 YYDKDF (reference sequence). The CDR3 is 14 amino acids. CDR3 nucleotide sequence: TGTGCCACCAGCAGAGATAAGGGGTATCAGCCCCAGCATTTT. This gives the protein CATSRDKGYQPQHF.

The V call is TRBV6-5, the J call TRBJ1-1, with D hard to call. CDR3 length: 14 amino acids. V was trimmed by 4 bases and J by 6 bases, leaving 15 bases between them. CDR1 and CDR2 (germline): MNHEY, SVGAGI. This CDR3 is CASSLGSRMAEAFF. Written as DNA, the CDR3 is TGTGCCAGCAGTTTGGGCAGTCGGATGGCTGAAGCTTTCTTT.

The V and J genes are TRBV29-1 and TRBJ1-3; D call uncertain. Per the germline V gene, CDR1 is SQVTM and CDR2 is ANQGSEA. The V gene lost 4 bases and the J gene lost 0 bases, with 10 bases spanning the gap. CDR3 size: 14 residues. This CDR3 reads CSVGDFYSGNTIYF. DNA for the CDR3: TGCAGCGTTGGAGACTTTTACTCTGGAAACACCATATATTTT.

In DNA, the CDR3 is TGTGCCAGCAGTTACTCGGGACTAGCGGGGGGGCCTGGGTATTTT. As protein: CASSYSGLAGGPGYF. This sequence joins TRBV6-2 or TRBV6-3 and TRBJ2-3, with TRBD2 matching 16 bases. The length of the CDR3 is 15 residues. V lost 0 bases to trimming and J lost 14 bases; unmatched junction nucleotides: 5. Per the germline V gene, CDR1 is MNHEY and CDR2 is SVGEGT.

CDR3 region: CASEAVFPLAFF. The CDR3 bases are TGTGCCAGCGAGGCCGTTTTTCCTTTGGCTTTCTTT. V and J are TRBV7-9 and TRBJ1-1; unclear D gene. In germline, CDR1 is SEHNR, CDR2 FQNEAQ (reference sequence). This CDR3 is 12 amino acids long. V was clipped by 8 bases and J by 11 bases, with 18 bases between them.

The chain couples TRBV7-9 to TRBJ1-2; no definite D call. The germline V gene encodes CDR1 SEHNR and CDR2 FQNEAQ (reference sequence). The CDR3 is 14 amino acids. V was pared by 5 bases and J by 4 bases, with 14 bases between. CDR3 amino acids: CASSPPGSGYGYTF. CDR3 coding DNA: TGTGCCAGCAGCCCACCGGGGAGCGGCTATGGCTACACCTTC.

This rearrangement joins TRBV2 to TRBJ2-1; 7 bases are a match to TRBD2. This CDR3 comprises 13 residues. With V trimmed by 8 bases and J by 5 bases, 6 bases remained unmatched. From germline, CDR1 is SNHLY and CDR2 FYNNEI. CDR3 residues: CASFDGGNNEQFF. The CDR3 DNA reads TGTGCCAGCTTCGACGGGGGGAACAATGAGCAGTTCTTC.

The chain is built from TRBV11-1 and TRBJ2-2; D is unclear. Trimming removed 1 base from V and 6 bases from J, with 12 bases in between. The germline V gene encodes CDR1 SGHAT and CDR2 FQDESV (reference sequence). The CDR3 spans 15 residues. As DNA, the CDR3 is TGTGCCAGCAGCTTAGATAGTGTCCGCGCCGGGGAGCTGTTTTTT. Residues: CASSLDSVRAGELFF. Filled out from reference TRBV11-1 and TRBJ2-2, the complete variable domain reads EAEVAQSPRYKITEKSQAVAFWCDPISGHATLYWYRQILGQGPELLVQFQDESVVDDSQLPKDRFSAERLKGVDSTLKIQPAELGDSAMYLCASSLDSVRAGELFFGEGSRLTVL.

The J gene is TRBJ1-4, the V gene TRBV5-8; D possibly corresponds to TRBD1 (6 bases). The germline V gene encodes CDR1 SGHTS and CDR2 YDEGEE. The CDR3 spans 12 residues. Trimming took 4 bases from V and 6 from J, leaving 7 bases between them. The CDR3 bases are TGTGCCAGCAGCACAGGGTATGAAAAACTGTTTTTT. It specifies CASSTGYEKLFF.

The chain joins TRBV28 to TRBJ1-1; TRBD1 matches at 8 bases. Per germline, CDR1 MDHEN and CDR2 SYDVKM. V lost 8 bases and J lost 13; bases outside the gene matches: 15. This CDR3 has 13 amino acids. Here the CDR3 DNA reads TGTGCCAGCGTACCGGGACAGGAAAAATTCGGTTTCTTT. This translates into CASVPGQEKFGFF.

The J gene is TRBJ1-1, the V gene TRBV27, with D perhaps TRBD1 (5 bases). Germline assignment: CDR1 MNHEY and CDR2 SMNVEV (reference sequence). The CDR3 loop spans 13 amino acids. Trimming cost V 3 bases and J 5 bases, with 10 bases left between them. The CDR3 DNA follows: TGTGCCAGCAGTTTTAAGGGGATAACTGAAGCTTTCTTT. This translates into CASSFKGITEAFF.

The chain combines TRBV3-1 (or the pseudogene TRBV3-2) with TRBJ2-7; 11 nucleotides align to TRBD1. V lost 3 bases to trimming and J lost 2 bases; unmatched junction nucleotides: 6. This CDR3 has 16 residues. The germline gives CDR1 LGHDT, CDR2 YNNKEL (reference sequence). The CDR3: CASSHARTGGPYEQYF. Written as DNA, the CDR3 is TGTGCCAGCAGCCATGCCCGGACAGGGGGCCCCTACGAGCAGTACTTC.

The rearrangement joins TRBV28 to TRBJ1-6, with 8 positions matching TRBD1. The CDR3 contains 14 residues. CDR1 is MDHEN, CDR2 SYDVKM, per germline. Trimming at V came to 6 bases and at J to 5 bases, leaving 3 bases not matched to a gene. The CDR3 sequence: CASSSTGDNSPLHF. CDR3 in DNA: TGTGCCAGCAGCTCGACAGGGGATAATTCACCCCTCCACTTT.

The chain has TRBV27 and TRBJ1-1; no definite D call. Germline CDR1 is MNHEY and CDR2 is SMNVEV (reference sequence). V gave up 2 bases and J gave up 11 bases, with 15 bases separating them. The length of the CDR3 is 13 residues. The CDR3 DNA sequence: TGTGCCAGCAGTTTAAATAGTCTCGGTCGTGCTTTCTTT. Its translation: CASSLNSLGRAFF.

J is TRBJ2-4 and V is TRBV3-1 (or the pseudogene TRBV3-2), with a possible D match to TRBD2 (7 bases). The CDR3 is made up of 14 amino acids. CDR1 LGHDT and CDR2 YNNKEL come from the germline V gene (reference sequence). Trimming removed 5 bases from V and 7 bases from J, with 15 bases in between. CDR3 sequence (DNA): TGTGCCAGCAGCGCCTTAGGGGGGGGGAACATTCAGTACTTC. Amino acids: CASSALGGGNIQYF.